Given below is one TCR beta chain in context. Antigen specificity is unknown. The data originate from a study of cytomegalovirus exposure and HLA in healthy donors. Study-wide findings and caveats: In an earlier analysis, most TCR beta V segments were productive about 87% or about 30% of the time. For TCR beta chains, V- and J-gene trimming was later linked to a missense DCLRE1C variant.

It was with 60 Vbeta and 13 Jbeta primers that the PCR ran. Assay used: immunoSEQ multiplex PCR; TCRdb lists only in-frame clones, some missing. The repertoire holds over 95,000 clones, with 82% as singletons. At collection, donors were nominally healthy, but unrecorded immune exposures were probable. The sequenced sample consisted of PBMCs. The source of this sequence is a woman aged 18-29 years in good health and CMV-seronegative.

The CDR3 reads CASYSRGTGVLGGYTF. The CDR3 DNA reads TGTGCCAGCTACTCGAGGGGGACAGGGGTCTTGGGAGGCTACACCTTC. The chain employs TRBV7-2 and TRBJ1-2, with 10 bases identical to TRBD1. Trimming removed 8 bases from V and 8 bases from J; junction bases left unmatched: 17. CDR3 length: 16 residues. Germline values: CDR1 SGHTA, CDR2 FQGNSA.